Here is one T cell receptor (beta chain) with its context. V was pared by 0 bases and J by 2 bases, with 12 bases between. This CDR3 contains 16 residues. Per germline, CDR1 SGHNT and CDR2 YYREEE (reference sequence). The data belong to a study of blood T cell repertoires in COVID-19. Study in general: The samples span acute and convalescent COVID-19 from the United States, Italy and Spain. Sources were T cells, B-cell-depleted T cells, or PBMCs; the material itself was cDNA or gDNA.

In the authors' methods: Cell counts per sample came from amplifying reference gene primers. Method: immunoSEQ multiplex PCR; TCRdb's copy keeps in-frame clones and lacks some. V, J and clone size are taken as reported in that table, and D and trimming were inferred from the DNA itself. This table has about 130,000 clones, about 92% appearing once. Patients from Seattle were sampled longitudinally, starting during active infection. The V gene is TRBV5-4, the J gene TRBJ1-3; D possibly corresponds to TRBD1 (5 bases). The TCR sequence derives from a man aged 55 to 70 with COVID-19, enrolled during active disease. Sequenced: peripheral blood. CDR3 nucleotides: TGTGCCAGCAGCTTGGCCCCCGACAGTACTGGAAACACCATATATTTT. Residues: CASSLAPDSTGNTIYF.